The 7 T cell receptor beta chains below all came from one sample that was sequenced in a study of T cells in Graves' hyperthyroidism and ophthalmopathy. Amplified TCR beta CDR3 regions derived from RNA transcripts. HTBI primers were the set used in a first-round RT-PCR of the TCR CDR3. TCRdb processed the multiplex PCR reads anew with MiXCR; each CDR3 protein has one entry. This sample has about 360,000 distinct CDR3 sequences, with about a fifth found just once. The sequenced sample consisted of blood. All receptors come from a woman under 30 with Graves' hyperthyroidism.

In this sample, this clonotype turned up many times. The chain uses TRBV5-1 and TRBJ1-1; possible D gene TRBD1, 5 bases. V shed 0 bases and J shed 1 base, with 16 bases lying between them. This CDR3 spans 17 amino acids. In germline, CDR1 is SGHRS, CDR2 YFSETQ. The CDR3 bases are TGCGCCAGCAGCTTGGTGGGGGAGGCCTGGAAGAACACTGAAGCTTTCTTT. Translation gives CASSLVGEAWKNTEAFF.

This clonotype was detected ten times or more. The V gene is TRBV12-3 or TRBV12-4, the J gene TRBJ1-2, with D possibly being TRBD1 (6 bases). Trimming cost V 8 bases and J 8 bases, with 18 bases left between them. This CDR3 is 13 amino acids long. CDR3 DNA: TGTGCCAGCTTCGACCCAGATGGGGGCGGCTACACCTTC. It specifies CASFDPDGGGYTF.

V and J are TRBV18 and TRBJ1-3; no reliable D call. CDR3 length: 15 amino acids. CDR1 KGHSH and CDR2 LQKENI come from the germline V gene. Between the trimmed V and J ends, which lost 0 bases and 2 bases, there was a span of 8 bases. The CDR3 reads CASSPPGYPGNTIYF. CDR3 nucleotides: TGTGCCAGCTCACCACCGGGGTATCCTGGAAACACCATATATTTT.

This clonotype has ten or more counts. Likely a read error: the CDR3 ends without its conserved phenylalanine or tryptophan. The chain combines TRBV6-1 with TRBJ2-7; tentatively, D is TRBD1 (5 bases). The CDR3 has 13 amino acids. Germline CDR1 and CDR2: MNHNS and SASEGT. The V end was cut by 7 bases, the J end by 7 bases, with 17 bases between. The CDR3 sequence: CASIGDSVREQYL. CDR3 DNA sequence: TGTGCCAGCATTGGAGACAGCGTGCGGGAGCAGTACCTC.

This clonotype was counted many times. The chain couples TRBV11-2 to TRBJ2-3, with 8 bases lining up with TRBD2. The CDR3 has 18 residues. Germline CDR1 is SGHAT and CDR2 is FQNNGV. Trimming cost V 0 bases and J 0 bases; bases outside gene matches: 8. This CDR3 reads CASSLEGYQRGSTDTQYF. The CDR3, as DNA: TGTGCCAGCAGCTTAGAAGGATACCAGCGGGGGAGCACAGATACGCAGTATTTT.

This clonotype was counted many times. The chain employs TRBV11-2 and TRBJ1-3; unclear D gene. Germline V CDR1 and CDR2: SGHAT, FQNNGV. This CDR3 region has 15 residues. V was trimmed by 5 bases and J by 7 bases, leaving 18 bases between them. The CDR3 protein is CASSLLGRRGNTIYF. CDR3 sequence (DNA): TGTGCCAGCAGCCTCCTAGGTCGGCGCGGGAACACCATATATTTT.

This clonotype was counted ten times or more. V and J are TRBV14 and TRBJ1-1; D gene unclear. This CDR3 contains 14 residues. The V gene lost 4 bases and the J gene lost 2 bases, with 11 bases spanning the gap. Germline V gene data show CDR1 as SGHDN and CDR2 as FVKESK. The CDR3 DNA is TGTGCCAGCAGCCGGAGGAGACTTAACACTGAAGCTTTCTTT. It encodes CASSRRRLNTEAFF.